The 4 T cell receptor beta chains listed next were all sequenced from one sample in a study of Graves' ophthalmopathy and Graves' hyperthyroidism. Amplification of the TCR beta CDR3 regions used RNA transcripts (as template). First-round RT-PCR used HTBI primers; second-round multiplex PCR followed. One entry per CDR3 protein results from TCRdb running MiXCR on the multiplex PCR reads. This sample has 600,000 to 700,000 distinct CDR3 sequences, with under 50% found just once. Sequencing was performed on peripheral blood. These receptor sequences come from an adult man with Graves' ophthalmopathy.

This clonotype was seen repeatedly, ten times or more. The CDR3 bases are TGTGCCAGCAGCGAGACAGGGGATCCCCTCCACTTT. Its protein product is CASSETGDPLHF. The chain links TRBV7-9 to TRBJ1-6; 8 bases are a match to TRBD1. Unmatched junction bases numbered 4, after V lost 5 bases and J lost 13 bases. CDR1 is SEHNR and CDR2 is FQNEAQ in the germline V gene (reference sequence). The CDR3 loop spans 12 amino acids.

The CDR3 here is CASSLAAGWTNTEAFF. The CDR3 DNA is TGTGCCAGCAGCTTAGCAGCAGGATGGACGAACACTGAAGCTTTCTTT. The chain is built from TRBV7-6 and TRBJ1-1; D is unresolved. The CDR3 totals 16 residues. Germline V gives CDR1 SGHVS, CDR2 FNYEAQ. V lost 0 bases, J lost 1 base, and 12 bases lay in between.

The genes are TRBV10-3 and TRBJ2-7; TRBD2 matches 13 bases. Losses at the gene ends were 0 bases for V and 2 bases for J; bases not matched to a gene: 13. The CDR3 has 20 residues. Looked up from germline, CDR1 is ENHRY and CDR2 is SYGVKD. The chain's CDR3 is CAISESHGTSGTGNTYEQYF. The CDR3 DNA is TGTGCCATCAGTGAGTCTCATGGGACTAGCGGGACAGGAAACACCTACGAGCAGTACTTC.

The chain employs TRBV7-9 and TRBJ1-2; 12 bases map to TRBD1. The CDR3 extends over 15 amino acids. V trimming: 5 bases; J trimming: 5 bases; junction bases outside the gene matches: 6. Per the germline V gene, CDR1 is SEHNR and CDR2 is FQNEAQ (reference sequence). The CDR3 bases are TGTGCCAGCAGCACGGGGACAGGGGGCTGTTATGGCTACACCTTC. It codes for CASSTGTGGCYGYTF.